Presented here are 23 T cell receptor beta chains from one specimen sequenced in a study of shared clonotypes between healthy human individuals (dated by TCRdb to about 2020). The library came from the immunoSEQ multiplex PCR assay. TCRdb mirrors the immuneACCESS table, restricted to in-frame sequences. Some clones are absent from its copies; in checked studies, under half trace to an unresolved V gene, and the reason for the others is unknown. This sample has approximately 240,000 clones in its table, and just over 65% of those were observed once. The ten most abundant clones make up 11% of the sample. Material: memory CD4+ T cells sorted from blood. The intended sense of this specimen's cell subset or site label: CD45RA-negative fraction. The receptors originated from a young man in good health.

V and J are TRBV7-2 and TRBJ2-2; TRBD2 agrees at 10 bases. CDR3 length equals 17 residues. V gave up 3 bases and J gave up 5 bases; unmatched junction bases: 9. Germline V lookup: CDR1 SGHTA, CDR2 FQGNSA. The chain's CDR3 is CASSFVVGTSDTGELFF. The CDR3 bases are TGTGCCAGCAGCTTCGTAGTGGGGACTAGCGATACCGGGGAGCTGTTTTTT.

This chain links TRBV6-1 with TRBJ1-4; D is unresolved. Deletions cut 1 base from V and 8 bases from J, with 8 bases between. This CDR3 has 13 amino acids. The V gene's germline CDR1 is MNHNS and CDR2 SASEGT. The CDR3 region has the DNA TGTGCCAGCAGTGAAGGGAGACACGAAAAACTGTTTTTT. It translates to CASSEGRHEKLFF.

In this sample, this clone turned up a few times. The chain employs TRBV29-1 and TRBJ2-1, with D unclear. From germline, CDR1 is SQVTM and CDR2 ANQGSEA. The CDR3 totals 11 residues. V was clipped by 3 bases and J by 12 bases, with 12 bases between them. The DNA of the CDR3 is TGCAGCGTTGATCTTCTACAGTGGCAGTTCTTC. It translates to CSVDLLQWQFF.

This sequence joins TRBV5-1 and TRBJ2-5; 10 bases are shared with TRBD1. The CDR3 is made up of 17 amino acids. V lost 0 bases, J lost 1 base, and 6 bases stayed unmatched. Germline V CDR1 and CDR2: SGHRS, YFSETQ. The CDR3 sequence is CASSLAGQGTPQETQYF. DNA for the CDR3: TGCGCCAGCAGCTTGGCGGGACAGGGGACACCCCAAGAGACCCAGTACTTC.

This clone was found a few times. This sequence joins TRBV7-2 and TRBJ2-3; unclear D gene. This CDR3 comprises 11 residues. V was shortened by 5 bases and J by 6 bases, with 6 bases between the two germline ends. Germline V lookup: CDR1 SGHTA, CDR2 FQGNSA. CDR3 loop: CASSPRDTQYF. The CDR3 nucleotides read TGTGCCAGCAGCCCTCGGGATACGCAGTATTTT.

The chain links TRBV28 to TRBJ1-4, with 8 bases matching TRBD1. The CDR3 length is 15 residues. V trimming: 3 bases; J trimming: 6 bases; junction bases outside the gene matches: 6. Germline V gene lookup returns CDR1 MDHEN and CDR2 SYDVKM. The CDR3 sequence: CASSFGQGGHEKLFF. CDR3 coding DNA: TGTGCCAGCAGTTTCGGACAGGGCGGACATGAAAAACTGTTTTTT.

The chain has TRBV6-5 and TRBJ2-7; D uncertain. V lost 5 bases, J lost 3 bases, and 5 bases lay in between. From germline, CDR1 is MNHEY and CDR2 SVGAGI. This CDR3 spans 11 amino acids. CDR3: CASSTNYEQYF. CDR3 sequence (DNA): TGTGCCAGCAGTACCAACTACGAGCAGTACTTC.

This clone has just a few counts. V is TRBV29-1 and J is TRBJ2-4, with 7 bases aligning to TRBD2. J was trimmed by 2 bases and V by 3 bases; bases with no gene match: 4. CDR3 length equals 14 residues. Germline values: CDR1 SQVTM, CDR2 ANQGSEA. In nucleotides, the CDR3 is TGCAGCGTTGATGGGGAGGGAACCAAAAACATTCAGTACTTC. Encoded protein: CSVDGEGTKNIQYF.

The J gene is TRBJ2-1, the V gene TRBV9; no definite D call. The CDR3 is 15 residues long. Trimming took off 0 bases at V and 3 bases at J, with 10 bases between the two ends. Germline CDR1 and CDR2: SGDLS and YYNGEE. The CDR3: CASSVEQTIYNEQFF. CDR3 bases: TGTGCCAGCAGCGTAGAACAAACCATCTACAATGAGCAGTTCTTC.

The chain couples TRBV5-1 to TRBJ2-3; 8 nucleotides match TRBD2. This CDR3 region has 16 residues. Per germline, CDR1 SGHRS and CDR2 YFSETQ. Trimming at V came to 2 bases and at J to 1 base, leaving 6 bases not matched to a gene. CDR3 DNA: TGCGCCAGCAGCTTAAGCGGGAGTTATCGCACAGATACGCAGTATTTT. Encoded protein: CASSLSGSYRTDTQYF.

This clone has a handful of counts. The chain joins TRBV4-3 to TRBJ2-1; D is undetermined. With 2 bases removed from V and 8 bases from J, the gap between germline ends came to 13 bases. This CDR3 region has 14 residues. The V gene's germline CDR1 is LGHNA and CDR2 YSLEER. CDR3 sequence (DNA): TGCGCCAGCAGCCAAATGAGTGGAAATGATGAGCAGTTCTTC. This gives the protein CASSQMSGNDEQFF.

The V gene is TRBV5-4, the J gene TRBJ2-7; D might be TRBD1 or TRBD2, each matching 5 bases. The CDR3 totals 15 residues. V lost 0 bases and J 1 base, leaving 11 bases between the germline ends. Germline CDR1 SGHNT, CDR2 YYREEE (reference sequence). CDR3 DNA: TGTGCCAGCAGCTTGGAGGGACGAAGGTCCTACGAGCAGTACTTC. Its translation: CASSLEGRRSYEQYF.

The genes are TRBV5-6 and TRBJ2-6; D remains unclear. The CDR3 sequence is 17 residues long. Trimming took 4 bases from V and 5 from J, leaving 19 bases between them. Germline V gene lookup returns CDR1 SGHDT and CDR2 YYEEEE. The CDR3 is CASSLCNSQSRANVLTF. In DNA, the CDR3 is TGTGCCAGCAGCCTGTGCAATAGTCAAAGTCGGGCCAACGTCCTGACTTTC.

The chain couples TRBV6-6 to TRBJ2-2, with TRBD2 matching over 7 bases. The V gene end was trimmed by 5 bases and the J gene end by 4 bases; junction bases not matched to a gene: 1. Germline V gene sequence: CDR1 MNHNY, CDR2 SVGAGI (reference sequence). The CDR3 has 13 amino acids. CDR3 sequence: CASSPGGTGELFF. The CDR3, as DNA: TGTGCCAGCAGTCCGGGAGGCACCGGGGAGCTGTTTTTT.

CDR3: CASSPDSIGGLTQYF. The CDR3 bases are TGTGCCAGCAGCCCCGACAGCATCGGAGGGTTGACCCAGTACTTC. The V call is TRBV7-6, the J call TRBJ2-5; D possibly corresponds to TRBD2 (6 bases). The CDR3 consists of 15 residues. V was clipped by 5 bases and J by 7 bases, with 20 bases between them. CDR1 and CDR2 (germline): SGHVS, FNYEAQ.

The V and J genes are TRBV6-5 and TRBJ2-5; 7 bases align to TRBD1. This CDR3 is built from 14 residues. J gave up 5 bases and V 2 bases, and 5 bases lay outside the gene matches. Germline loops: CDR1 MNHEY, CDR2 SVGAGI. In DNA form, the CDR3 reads TGTGCCAGCAGTTACGCGGACAGGAGGGAGACCCAGTACTTC. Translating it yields CASSYADRRETQYF.

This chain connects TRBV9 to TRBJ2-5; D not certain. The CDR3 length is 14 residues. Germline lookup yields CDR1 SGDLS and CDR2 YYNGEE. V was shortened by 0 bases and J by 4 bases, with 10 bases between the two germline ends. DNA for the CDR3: TGTGCCAGCAGCGTAGGACCCAGGAGAGAGACCCAGTACTTC. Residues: CASSVGPRRETQYF. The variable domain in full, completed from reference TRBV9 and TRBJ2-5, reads DSGVTQTPKHLITATGQRVTLRCSPRSGDLSVYWYQQSLDQGLQFLIQYYNGEERAKGNILERFSAQQFPDLHSELNLSSLELGDSALYFCASSVGPRRETQYFGPGTRLLVL.

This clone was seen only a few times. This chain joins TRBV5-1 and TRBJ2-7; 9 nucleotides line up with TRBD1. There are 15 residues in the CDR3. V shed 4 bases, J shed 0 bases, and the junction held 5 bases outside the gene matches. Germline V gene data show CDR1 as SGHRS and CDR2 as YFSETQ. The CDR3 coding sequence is TGCGCCAGCAGCGCCGGGGACAGGGTCTCCTACGAGCAGTACTTC. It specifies CASSAGDRVSYEQYF.

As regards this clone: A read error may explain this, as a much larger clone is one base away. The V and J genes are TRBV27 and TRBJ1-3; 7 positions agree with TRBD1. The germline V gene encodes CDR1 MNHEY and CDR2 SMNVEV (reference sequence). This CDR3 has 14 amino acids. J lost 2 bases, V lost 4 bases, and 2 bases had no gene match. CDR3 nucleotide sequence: TGTGCCAGCAGTTCAACAGGGGCTGGAAACACCATATATTTT. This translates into CASSSTGAGNTIYF.

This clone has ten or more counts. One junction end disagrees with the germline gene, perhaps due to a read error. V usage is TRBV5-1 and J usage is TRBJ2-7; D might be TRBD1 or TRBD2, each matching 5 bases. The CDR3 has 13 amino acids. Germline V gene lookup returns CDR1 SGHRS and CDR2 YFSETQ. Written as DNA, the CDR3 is TGCGCCAGCAGCCCAATGGGGGTTGGCGAGCAGAACTTC. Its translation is CASSPMGVGEQNF.

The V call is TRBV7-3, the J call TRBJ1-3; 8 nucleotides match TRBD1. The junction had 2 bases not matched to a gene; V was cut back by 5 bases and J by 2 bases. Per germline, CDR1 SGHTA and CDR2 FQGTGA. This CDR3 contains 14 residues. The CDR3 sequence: CASSQQGAGNTIYF. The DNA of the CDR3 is TGTGCCAGCAGCCAACAGGGGGCTGGAAACACCATATATTTT. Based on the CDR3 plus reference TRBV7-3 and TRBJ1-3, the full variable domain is GAGVSQTPSNKVTEKGKYVELRCDPISGHTALYWYRQSLGQGPEFLIYFQGTGAADDSGLPNDRFFAVRPEGSVSTLKIQRTERGDSAVYLCASSQQGAGNTIYFGEGSWLTVV.

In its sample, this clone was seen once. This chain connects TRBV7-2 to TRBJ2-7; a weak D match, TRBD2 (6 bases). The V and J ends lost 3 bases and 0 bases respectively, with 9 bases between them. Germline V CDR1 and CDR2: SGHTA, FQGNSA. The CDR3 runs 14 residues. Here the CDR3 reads CASSFWTTSYEQYF. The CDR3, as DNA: TGTGCCAGCAGCTTCTGGACTACCTCCTACGAGCAGTACTTC.

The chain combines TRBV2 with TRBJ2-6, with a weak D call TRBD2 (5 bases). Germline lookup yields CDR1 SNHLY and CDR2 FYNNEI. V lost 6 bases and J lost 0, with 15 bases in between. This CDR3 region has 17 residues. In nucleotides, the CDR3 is TGTGCCAGCAGCGGAGGCGCGGCCGACTCTGGGGCCAACGTCCTGACTTTC. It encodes CASSGGAADSGANVLTF.